This passage covers 10 T cell receptor beta chains from one sample sequenced in a study of shared clonotypes between healthy human individuals. Repertoires were generated with immunoSEQ multiplex PCR, while TCRdb's copy carries only in-frame clones and drops some. The sample shows approximately 1.4 million clones, 95% to 99% of them seen only once. Sequenced sample: naive CD4+ T cells sorted from blood. Stated subset: CD45RA+ positively selected. The receptors originated from a man aged 25 to 40 in good health.

The chain carries TRBV5-1 and TRBJ2-7; 7 bases map to TRBD1. The germline gives CDR1 SGHRS, CDR2 YFSETQ. CDR3 length: 15 residues. Trimming at V came to 0 bases and at J to 6 bases, leaving 9 bases not matched to a gene. The DNA of the CDR3 is TGCGCCAGCAGCTTGGTTCAGGGGGATAGGGGCGAGCAGTACTTC. Translating gives CASSLVQGDRGEQYF. Looking up the rest from reference TRBV5-1 and TRBJ2-7 gives the full variable domain: KAGVTQTPRYLIKTRGQQVTLSCSPISGHRSVSWYQQTPGQGLQFLFEYFSETQRNKGNFPGRFSGRQFSNSRSEMNVSTLELGDSALYLCASSLVQGDRGEQYFGPGTRLTVT.

This clone is a singleton in its sample. This chain connects TRBV28 to TRBJ2-3; D not resolved. The CDR3 spans 12 residues. CDR1 is MDHEN and CDR2 is SYDVKM in the germline V gene. With 4 bases removed from V and 0 bases from J, the gap between germline ends came to 2 bases. CDR3 region: CASSWSTDTQYF. CDR3 DNA: TGTGCCAGCAGTTGGAGCACAGATACGCAGTATTTT.

The chain joins TRBV2 to TRBJ1-2; D might be TRBD1 (6 bases). The CDR3 is 17 residues long. Looked up from germline, CDR1 is SNHLY and CDR2 is FYNNEI. Trimming stripped 7 bases from V and 6 bases from J, with 27 bases between. In DNA, the CDR3 is TGTGCCAGCATCCAACAGGGATTGGGGCTCGAGGGACATGGCTACACCTTC. It encodes CASIQQGLGLEGHGYTF.

V gene TRBV30 combines with J gene TRBJ1-1; D is unresolved. V lost 2 bases, J lost 5 bases, and 15 bases lay in between. The CDR3 runs to 14 residues. Germline assignment: CDR1 GTSNPN and CDR2 SVGIG (reference sequence). The chain's CDR3 is CAWSRSVGWTEAFF. CDR3 nucleotides: TGTGCCTGGAGTAGGAGTGTAGGGTGGACTGAAGCTTTCTTT.

The chain joins TRBV28 to TRBJ1-2; possible D gene TRBD1, 6 bases. The CDR3 covers 14 residues. V lost 3 bases and J lost 8, with 16 bases in between. CDR1 and CDR2 from the germline V gene are MDHEN and SYDVKM. For the CDR3, the DNA is TGTGCCAGCAGTTTTCCGGGGGGCGCAGGAGGCTACACCTTC. Translated, it gives CASSFPGGAGGYTF.

J is TRBJ2-7 and V is TRBV28; D ambiguous. This CDR3 spans 15 amino acids. CDR1 MDHEN and CDR2 SYDVKM come from the germline V gene. V shed 6 bases and J shed 6 bases, with 21 bases lying between them. CDR3 coding DNA: TGTGCCAGCAGGCGAAGTTCTTTTGAACTGACCGAGCAGTACTTC. This sequence encodes CASRRSSFELTEQYF.

This chain uses TRBV6-5 with TRBJ2-2, with 7 nucleotides matching TRBD1. The CDR3 consists of 15 residues. J gave up 4 bases and V 6 bases, and 8 bases lay outside the gene matches. CDR1 is MNHEY, CDR2 SVGAGI, per germline. The CDR3 protein is CASSLQGVITGELFF. In DNA, the CDR3 is TGTGCCAGCAGCCTCCAGGGGGTAATCACCGGGGAGCTGTTTTTT.

The rearrangement links TRBV10-1 to TRBJ2-7, with D possibly TRBD1 on 5 matching bases. Trimming left V 6 bases short and J 3 bases short, with 9 bases between. The length of the CDR3 is 12 residues. CDR1 and CDR2 from the germline V gene are WNHNN and SYGVQD (reference sequence). CDR3 nucleotide sequence: TGCGCCAGCAGGCAAGGGGTCTACGAGCAGTACTTC. This translates into CASRQGVYEQYF.

This chain links TRBV7-6 with TRBJ2-5, with 13 bases lining up with TRBD2. This CDR3 comprises 14 residues. V shed 5 bases, J shed 5 bases, and the junction held 2 bases outside the gene matches. The germline V gene has CDR1 SGHVS and CDR2 FNYEAQ. CDR3 residues: CASSLTSGRETQYF. In DNA form, the CDR3 reads TGTGCCAGCAGCCTGACTAGCGGGAGGGAGACCCAGTACTTC.

This sequence joins TRBV7-2 and TRBJ2-1, with 11 nucleotides matching TRBD2. There are 15 residues in the CDR3. Germline V gene lookup returns CDR1 SGHTA and CDR2 FQGNSA. V lost 5 bases, J lost 7 bases, and 7 bases stayed unmatched. CDR3 sequence reads: CASSTGLAETNEQFF. CDR3 DNA: TGTGCCAGCAGCACGGGACTAGCGGAGACGAATGAGCAGTTCTTC.